What follows are 30 T cell receptor beta chains derived from one specimen sequenced in a study of cytomegalovirus exposure and HLA in healthy donors. Primers: 60 Vbeta forward and 13 Jbeta reverse. The method was immunoSEQ multiplex PCR; TCRdb's version includes in-frame clones alone and lacks a portion of them. The sample has about 170,000 clones, more than 80% seen once. Material: PBMCs. All receptors derive from a male donor in good health and CMV-seronegative.

This rearrangement joins TRBV6-5 to TRBJ2-7, with 7 positions matching TRBD1. The CDR3 consists of 14 residues. CDR1 and CDR2 from the germline V gene are MNHEY and SVGAGI. Germline trimming cut 6 bases from V and 5 bases from J; bases unmatched to any gene: 10. Written as DNA, the CDR3 is TGTGCCAGCAGACGACAGGCAGGGGGTCACGAGCAGTACTTC. This translates into CASRRQAGGHEQYF.

The chain couples TRBV5-4 to TRBJ2-1; 9 nucleotides match TRBD1. The V gene end was trimmed by 5 bases and the J gene end by 1 base; junction bases not matched to a gene: 7. The CDR3 is 16 residues long. Germline CDR1 SGHNT, CDR2 YYREEE (reference sequence). The DNA of the CDR3 is TGTGCCAGCAGACCTCCGGGACAGGGATCCTACAATGAGCAGTTCTTC. It codes for CASRPPGQGSYNEQFF.

The chain combines TRBV7-9 with TRBJ2-7; 12 bases agree with TRBD2. From germline, CDR1 is SEHNR and CDR2 FQNEAQ (reference sequence). With 5 bases clipped from V and 0 bases from J, the junction kept 8 bases outside the gene matches. CDR3 size: 17 residues. The DNA of the CDR3 is TGTGCCAGCAGCCCAGGACTAGCGGGGCCTCGCTCCTACGAGCAGTACTTC. It is translated as CASSPGLAGPRSYEQYF.

V gene TRBV25-1 combines with J gene TRBJ2-7, with 7 bases matching TRBD1. V shed 6 bases and J 3 bases; nucleotides not matched to a gene: 2. The germline CDR1 and CDR2 sequences are MGHDK and SYGVNS. This CDR3 has 12 amino acids. The CDR3 spells CASRTGFYEQYF. CDR3 DNA sequence: TGTGCCAGCAGGACAGGGTTCTACGAGCAGTACTTC.

The chain carries TRBV5-1 and TRBJ1-3; tentatively, D is TRBD1 (5 bases). This CDR3 is 16 amino acids long. The germline V gene encodes CDR1 SGHRS and CDR2 YFSETQ. The ends were cut back, 0 bases at V and 2 bases at J, with 12 bases in the middle. As DNA, the CDR3 is TGCGCCAGCAGCTTGGTTCAGGGCCGCGCTGGAAACACCATATATTTT. Protein product: CASSLVQGRAGNTIYF.

V is TRBV7-6 and J is TRBJ2-7; TRBD1 matches at 9 bases. The CDR3 loop spans 16 amino acids. Losses at the gene ends were 3 bases for V and 0 bases for J; bases not matched to a gene: 6. Germline V CDR1 and CDR2: SGHVS, FNYEAQ. CDR3 coding DNA: TGTGCCAGCAGCTTGGGACAGGGCCCTGGCTCCTACGAGCAGTACTTC. It translates to CASSLGQGPGSYEQYF.

This clone was counted once. The rearrangement joins TRBV5-1 to TRBJ2-3; 16 bases fit TRBD2. The CDR3 is 15 residues long. Germline V CDR1 and CDR2: SGHRS, YFSETQ. J lost 5 bases, V lost 8 bases, and 5 bases had no gene match. CDR3 sequence: CASGTSGGALDTQYF. The CDR3 DNA reads as TGCGCCAGTGGGACTAGCGGGGGGGCCTTAGATACGCAGTATTTT.

This clone was found once. The chain employs TRBV7-3 and TRBJ2-5; 12 bases fit TRBD1. The V gene end was trimmed by 5 bases and the J gene end by 2 bases; junction bases not matched to a gene: 6. CDR3 size: 16 residues. Germline CDR1 and CDR2: SGHTA and FQGTGA. The CDR3 DNA follows: TGTGCCAGCAGCGAAGGGGGACAGGGGGCTCAAGAGACCCAGTACTTC. Residues: CASSEGGQGAQETQYF.

The chain carries TRBV6-1 and TRBJ1-2, with no clear D. V was trimmed by 10 bases and J by 2 bases, leaving 14 bases between them. The germline V gene has CDR1 MNHNS and CDR2 SASEGT. This CDR3 is 13 amino acids long. The CDR3 bases are TGTGCCACCTCTTTACCAGGCAACTATGGCTACACCTTC. Translating gives CATSLPGNYGYTF.

As regards this clone: Other DNA sequences in this sample translate to the same CDR3. J is TRBJ2-1 and V is TRBV7-9, with TRBD1 as a possible D gene (6 bases). The V gene lost 4 bases and the J gene lost 4 bases, with 8 bases spanning the gap. CDR1 SEHNR and CDR2 FQNEAQ come from the germline V gene (reference sequence). This CDR3 region has 13 residues. Here the CDR3 reads CASSSGQYNEQFF. CDR3 DNA sequence: TGTGCCAGCAGCTCGGGACAATACAATGAGCAGTTCTTC.

The chain couples TRBV7-2 to TRBJ2-3, with TRBD2 matching 8 bases. The CDR3 is 15 residues long. Losses at the gene ends were 3 bases for V and 0 bases for J; bases not matched to a gene: 2. The germline V gene has CDR1 SGHTA and CDR2 FQGNSA. This CDR3 reads CASSFSSGSTDTQYF. DNA for the CDR3: TGTGCCAGCAGCTTCTCTAGCGGGAGCACAGATACGCAGTATTTT.

V and J are TRBV4-2 and TRBJ2-1; possibly TRBD1 for D (6 bases). This CDR3 comprises 19 residues. CDR1 LGHNA and CDR2 YNFKEQ come from the germline V gene. The V end lost 2 bases, the J end lost 1 base, and 21 bases lay between the germline ends. As DNA, the CDR3 is TGTGCCAGCAGCCAAAGAGGTGAAGCGACAGGTCATTCCTACAATGAGCAGTTCTTC. As protein: CASSQRGEATGHSYNEQFF.

The chain carries TRBV5-4 and TRBJ2-4; 8 nucleotides line up with TRBD2. The CDR3 length is 14 residues. Trimming took 4 bases from V and 7 from J; bases not matched to a gene: 7. From germline, CDR1 is SGHNT and CDR2 YYREEE (reference sequence). The CDR3 loop reads CASSPTGGENIQYF. The CDR3 nucleotides read TGTGCCAGCAGCCCCACGGGAGGGGAGAACATTCAGTACTTC.

Only one count was recorded for this clone. The chain is built from TRBV7-2 and TRBJ2-3; TRBD2 matches at 13 bases. The V and J ends lost 5 bases and 2 bases, in that order; junction bases with no gene match: 4. This CDR3 region has 16 residues. Germline-derived CDR1 and CDR2 are SGHTA and FQGNSA. CDR3 coding DNA: TGTGCCAGCAGCAAGACTAGCGGGGGGCTCACAGATACGCAGTATTTT. This codes for CASSKTSGGLTDTQYF.

The chain recombines TRBV5-4 with TRBJ2-5, with 11 bases lining up with TRBD1. The germline V gene has CDR1 SGHNT and CDR2 YYREEE (reference sequence). The junction had 0 bases not matched to a gene; V was cut back by 3 bases and J by 5 bases. The CDR3 sequence is 13 residues long. CDR3 amino acids: CASSWDRGETQYF. CDR3 DNA sequence: TGTGCCAGCAGCTGGGACAGGGGGGAGACCCAGTACTTC.

J is TRBJ2-5 and V is TRBV5-1; a possible D gene is TRBD2 (5 bases). CDR1 is SGHRS, CDR2 YFSETQ, per germline. The CDR3 extends over 17 amino acids. V lost 4 bases to trimming and J lost 2 bases, with 21 bases between them. As DNA, the CDR3 is TGCGCCAGCAGCCTTGGGGTGTTTGAGGGCCATCAAGAGACCCAGTACTTC. This encodes CASSLGVFEGHQETQYF. Based on the CDR3 plus reference TRBV5-1 and TRBJ2-5, the full variable domain is KAGVTQTPRYLIKTRGQQVTLSCSPISGHRSVSWYQQTPGQGLQFLFEYFSETQRNKGNFPGRFSGRQFSNSRSEMNVSTLELGDSALYLCASSLGVFEGHQETQYFGPGTRLLVL.

This chain's CDR3 is CASSLVLQEGYTF. In DNA form, the CDR3 reads TGTGCCAGCAGCTTAGTCCTTCAAGAGGGCTACACCTTC. This rearrangement joins TRBV7-2 to TRBJ1-2; D remains unclear. With 1 base removed from V and 8 bases from J, the gap between germline ends came to 11 bases. Germline V gene sequence: CDR1 SGHTA, CDR2 FQGNSA. The CDR3 consists of 13 residues.

J is TRBJ2-1 and V is TRBV6-5; 7 nucleotides line up with TRBD2. The CDR3 totals 14 residues. The germline gives CDR1 MNHEY, CDR2 SVGAGI. V trimming: 0 bases; J trimming: 10 bases; junction bases outside the gene matches: 6. As DNA, the CDR3 is TGTGCCAGCAGTTACTCAAGCTGGCGGGAGGAGCAGTTCTTC. Its protein is CASSYSSWREEQFF.

This chain links TRBV5-4 with TRBJ2-5; TRBD2 agrees at 10 bases. V dropped 1 base and J dropped 4; count of bases not matched to a gene: 4. CDR3 length: 15 residues. In germline, CDR1 is SGHNT, CDR2 YYREEE (reference sequence). The CDR3 spells CASSLLAGGGETQYF. The CDR3 bases are TGTGCCAGCAGCTTGTTAGCGGGAGGAGGAGAGACCCAGTACTTC.

The rearrangement uses TRBV4-1 and TRBJ2-1, with 7 bases matching TRBD2. Trimming took 0 bases from V and 4 from J; bases not matched to a gene: 6. CDR3 size: 16 residues. Germline loops: CDR1 MGHRA, CDR2 YSYEKL. CDR3 amino acids: CASSQEERGTYNEQFF. The CDR3 DNA follows: TGCGCCAGCAGCCAAGAGGAGCGGGGCACATACAATGAGCAGTTCTTC.

This sequence joins TRBV6-1 and TRBJ2-7; the D gene is possibly TRBD1 (5 bases). This CDR3 has 13 amino acids. Germline V gene lookup returns CDR1 MNHNS and CDR2 SASEGT. V lost 5 bases to trimming and J lost 6 bases, with 14 bases between them. Here the CDR3 reads CASSPSVGREQYF. The CDR3 region has the DNA TGTGCCAGCAGTCCGAGCGTGGGGCGCGAGCAGTACTTC.

The V and J genes are TRBV6-5 and TRBJ1-4; 7 bases match TRBD1. The trim removed 0 bases at V and 7 bases at J, leaving 8 bases unmatched. Germline CDR1 MNHEY, CDR2 SVGAGI. The CDR3 is 16 amino acids. The CDR3 DNA reads as TGTGCCAGCAGTTACTCGGGGACAGTTCTATCTGAAAAACTGTTTTTT. Amino acid sequence: CASSYSGTVLSEKLFF.

The chain employs TRBV9 and TRBJ2-7; 7 bases map to TRBD2. The trim removed 4 bases at V and 0 bases at J, leaving 4 bases unmatched. This CDR3 is 14 amino acids long. Germline V lookup: CDR1 SGDLS, CDR2 YYNGEE. The CDR3 sequence: CASSTLADSYEQYF. Written as DNA, the CDR3 is TGTGCCAGCAGCACCCTAGCGGACTCCTACGAGCAGTACTTC.

The V and J genes are TRBV7-3 and TRBJ2-2; 12 nucleotides agree with TRBD2. CDR3 size: 17 residues. The germline V gene has CDR1 SGHTA and CDR2 FQGTGA. J lost 2 bases, V lost 1 base, and 2 bases had no gene match. The CDR3: CASSLRGLAGNTGELFF. The CDR3 nucleotides read TGTGCCAGCAGCTTAAGGGGACTAGCGGGTAACACCGGGGAGCTGTTTTTT.

This sequence joins TRBV4-1 and TRBJ1-6; D is possibly TRBD1 (6 bases). Looked up from germline, CDR1 is MGHRA and CDR2 is YSYEKL. Trimming cost V 3 bases and J 5 bases, with 14 bases left between them. CDR3 length: 16 residues. In nucleotides, the CDR3 is TGCGCCAGCAGCCACGTTGGACAGTTAGATAATTCACCCCTCCACTTT. Translating it yields CASSHVGQLDNSPLHF.

The table lists this clone with a few counts. CDR3 coding DNA: TGTGCCAGCACTAACGGGGGACGGCAGCCCCAGCATTTT. As protein: CASTNGGRQPQHF. The chain joins TRBV7-9 to TRBJ1-5; D might be TRBD1 (5 bases). The CDR3 length is 13 residues. Trimming stripped 7 bases from V and 7 bases from J, with 14 bases between. Per germline, CDR1 SEHNR and CDR2 FQNEAQ (reference sequence).

The chain carries TRBV6-5 and TRBJ1-3; a possible D gene is TRBD1 (6 bases). CDR3 size: 16 residues. Trimming stripped 3 bases from V and 4 bases from J, with 16 bases between. CDR1 MNHEY and CDR2 SVGAGI come from the germline V gene. The CDR3 loop reads CASSYRPGESGNTIYF. The CDR3 region has the DNA TGTGCCAGCAGTTATCGGCCAGGGGAGTCCGGAAACACCATATATTTT.

In the case of this clone: The junction shows a germline mismatch at one end, possibly a read error. The J gene is TRBJ1-2, the V gene TRBV6-5; D is perhaps TRBD1 (6 bases). The V gene's germline CDR1 is MNHEY and CDR2 SVGAGI. This CDR3 contains 15 residues. The CDR3 reads CASSYQGRWNYGYPF. In nucleotides, the CDR3 is TGTGCCAGCAGTTACCAGGGGCGATGGAACTATGGCTACCCCTTC.

V gene TRBV9 combines with J gene TRBJ2-1; 13 bases align to TRBD2. The ends lost 3 bases at V and 8 bases at J; junction bases unmatched: 5. Looked up from germline, CDR1 is SGDLS and CDR2 is YYNGEE. This CDR3 spans 15 amino acids. CDR3 in amino acids: CASSATSGGADEQFF. CDR3 nucleotides: TGTGCCAGCAGCGCTACTAGCGGGGGGGCCGATGAGCAGTTCTTC.

This chain links TRBV30 with TRBJ2-7; D possibly corresponds to TRBD2 (5 bases). The CDR3 spans 11 residues. The germline V and J ends were trimmed by 5 bases and 4 bases, with 9 bases remaining between them. Germline CDR1 GTSNPN, CDR2 SVGIG (reference sequence). The CDR3 DNA reads as TGTGCCTGGGGGAGTAATTACGAGCAGTACTTC. It specifies CAWGSNYEQYF.